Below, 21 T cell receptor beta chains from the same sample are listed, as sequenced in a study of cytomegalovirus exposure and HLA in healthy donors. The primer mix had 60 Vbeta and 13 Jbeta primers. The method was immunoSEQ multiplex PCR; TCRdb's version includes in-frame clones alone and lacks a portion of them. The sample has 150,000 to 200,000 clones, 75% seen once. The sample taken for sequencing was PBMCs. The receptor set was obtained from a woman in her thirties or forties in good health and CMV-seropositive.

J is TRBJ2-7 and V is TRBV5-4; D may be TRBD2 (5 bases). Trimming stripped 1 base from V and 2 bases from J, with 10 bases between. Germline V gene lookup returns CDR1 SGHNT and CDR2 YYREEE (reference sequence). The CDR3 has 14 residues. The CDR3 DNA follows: TGTGCCAGCAGCTTGCGGGGATCTGCCTACGAGCAGTACTTC. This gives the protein CASSLRGSAYEQYF. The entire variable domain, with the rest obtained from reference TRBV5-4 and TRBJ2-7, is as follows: ETGVTQSPTHLIKTRGQQVTLRCSSQSGHNTVSWYQQALGQGPQFIFQYYREEENGRGNFPPRFSGLQFPNYSSELNVNALELDDSALYLCASSLRGSAYEQYFGPGTRLTVT.

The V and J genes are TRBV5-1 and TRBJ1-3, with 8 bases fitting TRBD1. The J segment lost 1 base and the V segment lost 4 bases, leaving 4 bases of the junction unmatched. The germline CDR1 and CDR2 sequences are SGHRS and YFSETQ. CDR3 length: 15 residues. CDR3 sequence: CASSVRQGSGNTIYF. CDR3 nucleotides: TGCGCCAGCAGCGTTCGACAGGGGTCTGGAAACACCATATATTTT.

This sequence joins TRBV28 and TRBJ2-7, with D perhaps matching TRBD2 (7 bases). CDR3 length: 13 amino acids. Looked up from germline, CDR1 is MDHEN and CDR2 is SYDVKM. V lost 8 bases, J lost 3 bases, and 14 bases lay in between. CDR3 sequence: CASRDGGLYEQYF. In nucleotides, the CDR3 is TGTGCCAGCCGTGACGGGGGGCTCTACGAGCAGTACTTC.

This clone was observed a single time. The CDR3 spells CASSSVYEQYF. The CDR3 DNA follows: TGTGCCAGCAGTTCCGTATACGAGCAGTACTTC. The rearrangement links TRBV6-5 to TRBJ2-7; D gene unclear. Germline lookup yields CDR1 MNHEY and CDR2 SVGAGI. The length of the CDR3 is 11 residues. V dropped 4 bases and J dropped 4 bases, with 5 bases sitting between them.

In DNA form, the CDR3 reads TGTGCCAGTAGTAACAGGCGGAGCACTGAAGCTTTCTTT. This codes for CASSNRRSTEAFF. The gene calls are TRBV19 and TRBJ1-1, with D perhaps matching TRBD1 (5 bases). The CDR3 runs 13 residues. The V and J ends lost 4 bases and 4 bases respectively, with 10 bases between them. CDR1 and CDR2 from the germline V gene are LNHDA and SQIVND (reference sequence).

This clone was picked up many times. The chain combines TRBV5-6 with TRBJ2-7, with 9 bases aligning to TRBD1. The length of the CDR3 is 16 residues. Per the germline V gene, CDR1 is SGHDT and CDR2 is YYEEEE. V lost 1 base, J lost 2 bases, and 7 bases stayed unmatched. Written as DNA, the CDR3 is TGTGCCAGCAGCTTGCTTACCGGACAGGGGACCTACGAGCAGTACTTC. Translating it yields CASSLLTGQGTYEQYF.

CDR3 region: CASSTSYSGDTQYF. CDR3 DNA: TGTGCCAGCAGTACTAGCTATAGCGGAGATACGCAGTATTTT. The chain recombines TRBV27 with TRBJ2-3, with D maybe TRBD2 (6 bases). The CDR3 covers 14 residues. Trimming left V 5 bases short and J 5 bases short, with 14 bases between. Per the germline V gene, CDR1 is MNHEY and CDR2 is SMNVEV (reference sequence).

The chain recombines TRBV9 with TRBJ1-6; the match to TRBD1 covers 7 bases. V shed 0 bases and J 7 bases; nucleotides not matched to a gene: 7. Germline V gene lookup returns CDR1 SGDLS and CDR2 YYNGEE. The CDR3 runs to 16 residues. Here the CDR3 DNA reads TGTGCCAGCAGCGTAGCCGGGACAGCGAAGAATTCACCCCTCCACTTT. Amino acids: CASSVAGTAKNSPLHF.

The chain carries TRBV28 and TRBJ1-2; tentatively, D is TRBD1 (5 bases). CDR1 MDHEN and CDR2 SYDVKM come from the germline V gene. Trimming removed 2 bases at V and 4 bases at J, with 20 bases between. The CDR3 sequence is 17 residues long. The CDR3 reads CASSLGVFGGEGYGYTF. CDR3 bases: TGTGCCAGCAGTTTAGGGGTTTTTGGGGGGGAAGGCTATGGCTACACCTTC.

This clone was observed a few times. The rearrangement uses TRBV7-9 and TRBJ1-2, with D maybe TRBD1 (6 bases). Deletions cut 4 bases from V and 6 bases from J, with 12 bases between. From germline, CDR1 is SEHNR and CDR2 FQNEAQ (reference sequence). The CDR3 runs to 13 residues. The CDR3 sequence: CASSSDRANGYTF. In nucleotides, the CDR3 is TGTGCCAGCAGCTCGGACAGAGCTAATGGCTACACCTTC.

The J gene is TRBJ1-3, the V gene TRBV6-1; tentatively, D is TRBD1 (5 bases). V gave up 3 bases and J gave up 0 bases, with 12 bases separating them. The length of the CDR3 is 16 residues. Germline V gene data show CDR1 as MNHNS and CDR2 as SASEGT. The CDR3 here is CASSDSGTVSGNTIYF. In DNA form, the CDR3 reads TGTGCCAGCAGTGATAGCGGGACGGTCTCTGGAAACACCATATATTTT.

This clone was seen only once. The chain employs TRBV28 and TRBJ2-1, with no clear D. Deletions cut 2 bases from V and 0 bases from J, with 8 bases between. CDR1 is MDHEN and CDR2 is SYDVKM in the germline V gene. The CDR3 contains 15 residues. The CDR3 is CASSLRPPSYNEQFF. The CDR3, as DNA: TGTGCCAGCAGTTTACGTCCTCCCTCCTACAATGAGCAGTTCTTC.

As DNA, the CDR3 is TGCGCCAGCAGCCCGACAGGGGGCACGTTCGAGCAGTACTTC. Translated: CASSPTGGTFEQYF. The genes are TRBV5-1 and TRBJ2-7, with 10 bases fitting TRBD1. CDR3 length equals 14 residues. V lost 4 bases to trimming and J lost 6 bases; unmatched junction nucleotides: 7. CDR1 is SGHRS and CDR2 is YFSETQ in the germline V gene.

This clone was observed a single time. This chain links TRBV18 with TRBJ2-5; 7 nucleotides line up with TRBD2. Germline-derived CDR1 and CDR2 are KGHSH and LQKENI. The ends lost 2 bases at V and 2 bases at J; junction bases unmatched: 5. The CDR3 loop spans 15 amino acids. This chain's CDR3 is CASSPGEGKQETQYF. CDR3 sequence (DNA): TGTGCCAGCTCACCAGGGGAGGGCAAGCAAGAGACCCAGTACTTC.

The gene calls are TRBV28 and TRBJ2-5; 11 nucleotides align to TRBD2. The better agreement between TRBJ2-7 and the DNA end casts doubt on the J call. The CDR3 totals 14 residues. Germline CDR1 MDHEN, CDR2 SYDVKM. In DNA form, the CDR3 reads TGTGCCAGCAGCCGGCCGGGACTAGCGGACGAGCAGTACTTC. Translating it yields CASSRPGLADEQYF.

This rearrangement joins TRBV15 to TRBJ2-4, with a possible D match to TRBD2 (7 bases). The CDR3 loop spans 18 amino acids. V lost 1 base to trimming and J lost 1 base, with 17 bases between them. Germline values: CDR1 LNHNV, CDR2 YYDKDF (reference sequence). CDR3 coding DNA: TGTGCCACCAGCAGAGCGAGGCCGGGGGGCTTTGCCAAAAACATTCAGTACTTC. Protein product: CATSRARPGGFAKNIQYF.

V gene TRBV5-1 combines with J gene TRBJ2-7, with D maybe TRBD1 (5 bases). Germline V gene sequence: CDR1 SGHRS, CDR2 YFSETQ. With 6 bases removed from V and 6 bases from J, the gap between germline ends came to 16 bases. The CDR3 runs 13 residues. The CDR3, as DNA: TGCGCCAGCACCCGTCAGGGTCGGAGCGAGCAGTACTTC. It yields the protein CASTRQGRSEQYF.

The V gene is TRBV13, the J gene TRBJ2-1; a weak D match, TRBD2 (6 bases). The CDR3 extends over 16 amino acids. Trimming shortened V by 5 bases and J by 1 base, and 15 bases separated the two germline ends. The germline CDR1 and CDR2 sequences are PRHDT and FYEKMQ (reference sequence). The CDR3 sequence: CASSRLLLASYNEQFF. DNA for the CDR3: TGTGCCAGCAGCCGACTCCTTCTAGCGTCCTACAATGAGCAGTTCTTC.

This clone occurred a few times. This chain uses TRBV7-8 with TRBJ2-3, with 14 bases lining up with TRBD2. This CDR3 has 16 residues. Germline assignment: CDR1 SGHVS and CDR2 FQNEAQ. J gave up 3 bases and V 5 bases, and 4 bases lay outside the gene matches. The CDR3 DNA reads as TGTGCCAGCAGCCCACGGACTAGCGGGAGGACAGATACGCAGTATTTT. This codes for CASSPRTSGRTDTQYF.

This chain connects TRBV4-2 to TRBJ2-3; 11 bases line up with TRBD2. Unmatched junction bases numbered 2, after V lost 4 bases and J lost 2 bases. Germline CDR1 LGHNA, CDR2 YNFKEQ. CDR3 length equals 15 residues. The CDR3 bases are TGTGCCAGCAGCCCGGGACTAGCGGCCACAGATACGCAGTATTTT. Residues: CASSPGLAATDTQYF.

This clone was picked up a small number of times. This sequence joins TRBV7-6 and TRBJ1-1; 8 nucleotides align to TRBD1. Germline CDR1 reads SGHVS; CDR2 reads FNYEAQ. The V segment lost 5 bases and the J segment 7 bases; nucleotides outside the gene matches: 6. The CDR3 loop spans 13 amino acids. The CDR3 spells CASSQTGAYEAFF. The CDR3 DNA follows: TGTGCCAGCAGCCAGACAGGGGCCTATGAAGCTTTCTTT.